Listed below are T cell receptor beta chains from one sample, sequenced in a study of T cell repertoires in cytomegalovirus infection. From the reads, TCRdb called clonotypes with MiXCR, one entry per CDR3 protein. The repertoire holds 740,000 or so distinct CDR3 sequences, under 40% seen once, with 2.8% in the top ten. The sequencing sample was made of PBMCs. These receptors were obtained from a human donor in good health (CMV status not recorded). Some clones in this sample may be carry-over from other donors' samples. Each CDR3 is given with its conserved first and last residue. A D gene is named only where the DNA matches it firmly. Where a row states a size, it is once, few, many or the class of an expanded clone; other rows omit it.

v_call	clone_size	j_call	d_call	cdr3_aa	cdr3_nt
TRBV7-8	few	TRBJ2-1	NA	CASSLGTRGNNEQFF	TGTGCCAGCAGCTTAGGCACTAGGGGGAACAATGAGCAGTTCTTC
TRBV11-2	few	TRBJ2-5	TRBD2	CASSSGLAETQYF	TGTGCCAGCAGCTCCGGACTAGCGGAGACCCAGTACTTC
TRBV2	NA	TRBJ2-1	TRBD2	CASTPGLAVNEQFF	TGTGCCAGCACACCGGGACTAGCGGTAAATGAGCAGTTCTTC
TRBV10-1	NA	TRBJ1-6	NA	CASSTGLEGSPLHF	TGCGCCAGCAGTACCGGCCTAGAAGGATCACCCCTCCACTTT
TRBV5-1	few	TRBJ2-1	TRBD1	CASRDTGGTDEQFF	TGCGCCAGCAGAGACACAGGGGGTACCGATGAGCAGTTCTTC
TRBV12-3/TRBV12-4	many	TRBJ1-5	NA	CASSGGGGGNQPQHF	TGTGCCAGCAGTGGGGGAGGCGGGGGCAATCAGCCCCAGCATTTT
TRBV20-1	NA	TRBJ2-7	NA	CSAPRTEQYF	TGCAGTGCTCCACGGACCGAGCAGTACTTC
TRBV2	NA	TRBJ2-7	NA	CASRRGGTETYEQSF	TGTGCCAGCAGGAGGGGGGGGACAGAGACCTACGAGCAGTCCTTC
TRBV4-2	NA	TRBJ2-7	TRBD2	CASSQSAGDPGYEQYF	TGTGCCAGCAGCCAGAGTGCGGGGGACCCCGGGTACGAGCAGTACTTC
TRBV4-1	NA	TRBJ1-5	TRBD1	CASSQTPGTGKPQHF	TGCGCCAGCAGCCAAACCCCCGGGACAGGGAAGCCCCAGCATTTT
TRBV28	NA	TRBJ2-1	NA	CASSPDGLNNEQFF	TGTGCCAGCAGTCCGGACGGACTTAACAATGAGCAGTTCTTC
TRBV10-3	once	TRBJ1-2	NA	CAEWDPRYGYTF	TGTGCCGAATGGGACCCCCGCTATGGCTACACCTTC
TRBV7-9	NA	TRBJ1-3	NA	CAYRPGISGNTIYF	TGTGCCTACCGGCCGGGAATCTCTGGAAACACCATATATTTT
TRBV15	NA	TRBJ2-1	NA	CATSRVQYNEQFF	TGTGCCACCAGCAGAGTACAGTACAATGAGCAGTTCTTC
TRBV6-2/TRBV6-3	few	TRBJ2-4	NA	CASAESPGKNIQYF	TGTGCCAGCGCCGAGTCTCCAGGCAAAAACATTCAGTACTTC
TRBV27	few	TRBJ2-3	NA	CASSIFPDTQYF	TGTGCCAGCAGTATATTCCCAGATACGCAGTATTTT
TRBV9	NA	TRBJ2-3	TRBD1	CASSVEGASTDTQYF	TGTGCCAGCAGCGTAGAGGGGGCTAGCACAGATACGCAGTATTTT
TRBV7-6	few	TRBJ2-1	NA	CASSFTGSSEQFF	TGTGCCAGCAGCTTTACAGGTTCGAGTGAGCAGTTCTTC
TRBV28	NA	TRBJ1-5	NA	CASSLPLGGSNQPQHF	TGTGCCAGCAGTCTCCCCCTGGGGGGGAGCAATCAGCCCCAGCATTTT
TRBV19	NA	TRBJ1-5	NA	CASSHLKDSPGNQPQHF	TGTGCCAGTAGCCATTTAAAGGACTCTCCGGGGAATCAGCCCCAGCATTTT
TRBV10-3	NA	TRBJ2-5	TRBD2	CAIRSGLAEETQYF	TGTGCCATCAGGTCCGGACTAGCGGAAGAGACCCAGTACTTC
TRBV3-1	NA	TRBJ2-3	TRBD2	CASSHETSGRDTQYF	TGTGCCAGCAGCCATGAGACTAGCGGAAGAGATACGCAGTATTTT
TRBV7-4	many	TRBJ2-3	NA	CASSLGAGTTDTQYF	TGTGCCAGCAGCTTAGGGGCAGGGACCACAGATACGCAGTATTTT
TRBV7-3	NA	TRBJ1-5	NA	CASSSDRTTPQHF	TGTGCCAGCAGCTCGGACCGCACCACGCCCCAGCATTTT
TRBV20-1	NA	TRBJ2-7	TRBD2	CSARGTSGSGEQYF	TGCAGTGCTAGGGGGACTAGCGGGAGTGGCGAGCAGTACTTC
TRBV5-1	many	TRBJ2-7	NA	CASSTTGTTAEQYF	TGCGCCAGCAGCACAACAGGGACTACGGCCGAGCAGTACTTC
TRBV11-1	NA	TRBJ2-2	NA	CASSIREFTGELFF	TGTGCCAGCAGCATCAGGGAGTTTACCGGGGAGCTGTTTTTT
TRBV6-1	NA	TRBJ1-5	NA	CASSGTPLIQPQHF	TGTGCCAGCAGTGGGACACCTCTTATCCAGCCCCAGCATTTT
TRBV7-6	many	TRBJ1-1	TRBD1	CASSFRGQGTEAFF	TGTGCCAGCAGCTTCAGGGGGCAGGGGACTGAAGCTTTCTTT
TRBV25-1	NA	TRBJ2-1	NA	CASSEVKGYNEQFF	TGTGCCAGCAGTGAAGTTAAGGGATACAATGAGCAGTTCTTC
TRBV27	NA	TRBJ2-1	TRBD2	CASRGTSGRYSHNEQFF	TGTGCCAGCAGGGGGACTAGCGGGAGATATTCCCACAATGAGCAGTTCTTC
TRBV7-9	few	TRBJ1-1	NA	CASSLVHGGGTEAFF	TGTGCCAGCAGCTTAGTTCACGGGGGAGGCACTGAAGCTTTCTTT
TRBV5-1	NA	TRBJ2-1	TRBD1	CASSFPGQSSYNEQFF	TGCGCCAGCAGCTTCCCGGGACAGAGCTCCTACAATGAGCAGTTCTTC
TRBV7-8	once	TRBJ1-2	NA	CASSLGGLTDYTF	TGTGCCAGCAGCTTAGGGGGTCTGACAGACTACACCTTC
TRBV12-3/TRBV12-4	NA	TRBJ1-1	NA	CASSLGDRAFF	TGTGCCAGCAGCCTAGGGGATCGGGCTTTCTTT
TRBV28	few	TRBJ2-5	NA	CASSYSELKETQYF	TGTGCCAGCAGTTATTCGGAACTTAAAGAGACCCAGTACTTC
TRBV7-9	NA	TRBJ2-1	TRBD2	CASSPLRRDYPYNEQFF	TGTGCCAGCAGCCCACTACGCCGGGACTACCCCTACAATGAGCAGTTCTTC
TRBV7-4	few	TRBJ2-7	NA	CASSLVKVSSYEQYF	TGTGCCAGCAGCTTAGTAAAGGTGAGCTCCTACGAGCAGTACTTC
TRBV27	few	TRBJ2-7	TRBD1	CASSLAPNRGAYEQYF	TGTGCCAGCAGTTTAGCACCAAACAGGGGAGCCTACGAGCAGTACTTC
TRBV27	NA	TRBJ1-6	NA	CASCSVGGGSYNSPLYF	NA
TRBV27	NA	TRBJ1-2	TRBD1	CAISLFGQGIYTF	TGTGCCATCAGTTTATTTGGACAGGGAATCTACACCTTC
TRBV7-9	NA	TRBJ2-5	NA	CASSPRSGGKETQYF	TGTGCCAGCAGCCCCCGTAGTGGCGGAAAAGAGACCCAGTACTTC
TRBV7-2	many	TRBJ1-5	NA	CASSLRIGFNQPQHF	TGTGCCAGCAGCTTACGGATCGGGTTTAATCAGCCCCAGCATTTT
TRBV24-1	NA	TRBJ1-5	NA	CATSEASNQPQHF	TGTGCCACCTCGGAGGCTAGCAATCAGCCCCAGCATTTT
TRBV6-1	NA	TRBJ1-5	TRBD1	CASSESGWGGTGRFQPQHF	TGTGCCAGCAGTGAATCGGGTTGGGGCGGGACAGGGCGTTTTCAGCCCCAGCATTTT
TRBV6-1	few	TRBJ2-3	NA	CASSEGQGGTDTQYF	TGTGCCAGCAGTGAAGGTCAGGGCGGTACAGATACGCAGTATTTT
TRBV28	few	TRBJ1-3	NA	CASSLVAGATNTIYF	TGTGCCAGCAGTTTAGTAGCTGGGGCTACAAACACCATATATTTT
TRBV2	NA	TRBJ2-3	NA	CASSEAHRATDTQYF	TGTGCCAGCAGTGAAGCGCACCGGGCTACAGATACGCAGTATTTT
TRBV7-9	NA	TRBJ1-3	NA	CASSLVALPGNTIYF	TGTGCCAGCAGCTTAGTGGCTTTACCGGGAAACACCATATATTTT
TRBV10-3	few	TRBJ1-4	TRBD1	CAISSQGGNEKLFF	TGTGCCATCAGTTCCCAGGGGGGGAATGAAAAACTGTTTTTT
TRBV7-2	many	TRBJ2-1	TRBD2	CASSLGTSGRLTDEQFF	TGTGCCAGCAGCTTAGGGACTAGCGGGAGACTTACGGATGAGCAGTTCTTC
TRBV6-1	NA	TRBJ1-6	TRBD1	CASSEWGQGANNSPLHF	TGTGCCAGCAGTGAATGGGGTCAGGGGGCGAATAATTCACCCCTCCACTTT
TRBV7-3	NA	TRBJ1-1	NA	CASSSQGTAFF	TGTGCCAGCAGCTCACAGGGTACGGCTTTCTTT
TRBV6-1	NA	TRBJ2-1	TRBD1	CASRRGQGVYNEQFF	TGTGCCAGCAGGCGTGGACAGGGGGTTTACAATGAGCAGTTCTTC
TRBV4-2	NA	TRBJ2-1	TRBD2	CASSQAGSGGYKEQFF	TGTGCCAGCAGCCAAGCCGGTAGCGGGGGCTACAAGGAGCAGTTCTTC
TRBV6-2/TRBV6-3	NA	TRBJ2-7	NA	CASRDPRGYEQYF	TGTGCCTCACGGGACCCTAGGGGCTACGAGCAGTACTTC
TRBV4-2	NA	TRBJ2-7	NA	CSSSQAQGTQHEQYF	TGTTCCAGCAGCCAAGCCCAGGGGACGCAGCACGAGCAGTACTTC
TRBV2	few	TRBJ2-1	NA	CASSEAVGEQFF	TGTGCCAGCAGTGAAGCGGTAGGAGAGCAGTTCTTC